This T cell receptor beta chain was observed in a study of T cell repertoires in cytomegalovirus infection (dated by TCRdb to 2018 to 2020). Some background on the complete study: Peptide stimulations targeted recently identified HLA-C-restricted CMV epitopes, whose presentation resists viral immunomodulation, together with well-studied HLA-B-restricted epitopes. Donor HLA type was relevant to the analysis, as public TCR beta signatures indicated carriage of CMV infection together with the matching HLA type.

The investigation overall reported the following: In both this cohort and an independent cohort of some 370 donors, the cumulative frequency of public TCR beta family members distinguished carriers of CMV infection plus the relevant HLA type. The ex vivo response was dominated by HLA-C-restricted CMV-specific TCR beta clonotypes, and the single most frequent clonotype in two of eight donors was supplied by these HLA-C-restricted clonotypes.

On this clonotype: Its cognate antigen has yet to be identified. No quality values exist for individual bases; no much larger clone is one base distant.

CDR1 and CDR2, per the germline V gene (reference sequence), are SEHNR and FQNEAQ. Here V drops 7 bases and J drops 1 base, and the junction holds 2 bases not matched to any gene. Spanning cysteine to phenylalanine, the CDR3 consists of 14 amino acids. Here the CDR3 DNA is all that survives: 42 bases in frame from base 1. TCRdb names Illumina HiSeq 1500 as the instrument used. TCRdb trimmed the raw reads at Q25, called clones with MiXCR and kept productive beta chains. Every distinct CDR3 protein forms one entry, paired with its most common genes and DNA. For this sample there are 300,000 to 400,000 distinct CDR3 sequences; approximately 32% appear just once. The biggest ten clones account for roughly 20% of the sample. Explained via the paper, the treatment or condition label denotes: in vitro stimulation with specific CMV peptide epitopes to enrich CMV-specific T cells.

This clonotype originated in a human donor in good health (CMV status not recorded). Some clones in this sample may be carry-over from other donors' samples. Rearrangement joined TRBV7-9 to TRBJ2-1, and TRBD1 aligns with 9 junction nucleotides. The sequences come from cultured PBMCs, collected from culture after CMV antigen stimulation. The nucleotide sequence is TGTGCCAGCACTGGACAGGGGTCCTACAATGAGCAGTTCTTC. This yields the protein CASTGQGSYNEQFF.